Listed here is a single T cell receptor beta chain. What it recognizes is unknown. The sample is drawn from a study of blood T cells in healthy people across ages. Study-wide points: With age, beta diversity per million T cells declined roughly linearly, significantly by 30 to 40. In long-lived donors, naive CD4+ cell counts and diversity exceeded those of aged donors. Underestimates were what the diversity estimates from one million T cells were considered to be.

This CDR3 comprises 13 residues. Losses at the gene ends were 3 bases for V and 8 bases for J; bases not matched to a gene: 7. The V gene's germline CDR1 is SGDLS and CDR2 YYNGEE. With a J-beta primer mix and a sample-barcoded 5' primer, a second PCR ran about 6 to 11 cycles. Each CDR3 protein is one row after TCRdb ran MiXCR on the 5' RACE reads. The data hold around 1.5 million distinct CDR3 sequences, with around 36% observed a single time. Isolated per sample were at least 7 million PBMCs. The clonotype comes from a woman in her twenties or thirties in good health. The gene calls are TRBV9 and TRBJ1-1; 7 nucleotides align to TRBD1. The sequenced material came from blood. The CDR3 spells CASSAGTAREAFF. CDR3 coding DNA: TGTGCCAGCAGCGCCGGGACAGCTAGGGAAGCTTTCTTT. Full variable domain (remainder filled in from reference TRBV9 and TRBJ1-1): DSGVTQTPKHLITATGQRVTLRCSPRSGDLSVYWYQQSLDQGLQFLIQYYNGEERAKGNILERFSAQQFPDLHSELNLSSLELGDSALYFCASSAGTAREAFFGQGTRLTVV.